A selection of T cell receptor beta chains follows, all from one sample in a study of human CD4 T cells and Enterobacteriaceae. Sequenced by immunoSEQ multiplex PCR; TCRdb stores in-frame clones only, minus some. The data show 750 to 850 clones, with roughly 49% seen just once and 35% to 55% held by the top ten. Sequenced sample: bacteria-reactive CD4+ T cells grown in culture. The receptor source for this set is a human donor in good health. CDR3s include the opening cysteine and the closing phenylalanine or tryptophan. The D gene is left open where the match is weak. Some rows have no size entry. The others give once, few or many, or a class for an expanded clone.

TRBJ2-2 TRBV19 . TRBD2 CASRKSSGRVGYTGELFF TGTGCCAGTAGGAAGTCTAGCGGGAGAGTCGGGTACACCGGGGAGCTGTTTTTT
TRBJ1-3 TRBV2 medium-sized . CASSEISGNTIYF TGTGCCAGCAGTGAAATCTCTGGAAACACCATATATTTT
TRBJ2-2 TRBV7-3 . TRBD2 CASSPGLAGNTGELFF TGTGCCAGCAGCCCGGGACTAGCCGGGAACACCGGGGAGCTGTTTTTT
TRBJ1-5 TRBV7-6 large . CASSAQSGLNQPQHF TGTGCCAGCAGCGCCCAGTCAGGCCTAAATCAGCCCCAGCATTTT
TRBJ1-4 TRBV2 . TRBD1 CASGGQGNEKLFF TGTGCCAGCGGGGGACAGGGTAATGAAAAACTGTTTTTT
TRBJ1-6 TRBV9 . . CASSPDRQSPLHF TGTGCCAGCAGTCCCGACAGGCAATCACCCCTCCACTTT
TRBJ2-5 TRBV11-3 large . CASSLGRDFGGQETQYF TGTGCCAGCAGCCTAGGCCGGGACTTTGGGGGGCAAGAGACCCAGTACTTC
TRBJ1-1 TRBV10-3 large TRBD1 CAIMNGQGANTEAFF TGTGCCATCATGAACGGACAGGGGGCGAACACTGAAGCTTTCTTT
TRBJ1-6 TRBV28 . . CASMEGYNSPLHF TGTGCCAGCATGGAGGGTTATAATTCACCCCTCCACTTT
TRBJ2-5 TRBV27 few TRBD1 CASSLGQGNQETQYF TGTGCCAGCAGTTTAGGACAGGGGAACCAAGAGACCCAGTACTTC
TRBJ1-2 TRBV6-1 . . CASTMRSGDYGYTF TGTGCCAGCACCATGAGGTCAGGGGACTATGGCTACACCTTC
TRBJ1-3 TRBV6-1 few . CASSEQVERGNTIYF TGTGCCAGCAGTGAGCAGGTGGAGAGGGGAAACACCATATATTTT
TRBJ2-3 TRBV5-1 . TRBD2 CASRDGLAGADTQYF TGCGCCAGCAGAGACGGACTAGCGGGGGCGGATACGCAGTATTTT
TRBJ1-4 TRBV6-1 . . CASAYQKYEKLFF TGTGCCAGCGCTTACCAAAAATATGAAAAACTGTTTTTT
TRBJ2-5 TRBV27 hyperexpanded . CASSLGQGYQETQYF TGTGCCAGCAGTTTAGGTCAGGGATACCAAGAGACCCAGTACTTC
TRBJ1-5 TRBV27 . . CASSLSGGDNQPQHF TGTGCCAGCAGTTTATCCGGGGGGGACAATCAGCCCCAGCATTTT
TRBJ2-1 TRBV5-5 few . CASSLEQRFYNEQFF TGTGCCAGCAGCTTGGAACAGCGGTTCTACAATGAGCAGTTCTTC
TRBJ2-5 TRBV7-2 large TRBD2 CASSHTSGRETQYF TGTGCCAGCAGCCATACTAGCGGGAGAGAGACCCAGTACTTC
TRBJ2-2 TRBV6-5 once . CASSDVNTGELFF TGTGCCAGCAGTGACGTTAACACCGGGGAGCTGTTTTTT
TRBJ2-7 TRBV5-4 . TRBD2 CASSLGIAGDYEQYF TGTGCCAGCAGCTTGGGCATAGCGGGAGATTACGAGCAGTACTTC
TRBJ2-7 TRBV11-1 . . CASSRFAGLNYEQYF TGTGCCAGCAGCCGATTTGCGGGGCTCAACTACGAGCAGTACTTC
TRBJ2-1 TRBV7-2 . TRBD2 CASSFPLAGGIAEQFF TGTGCCAGCAGCTTCCCACTAGCGGGAGGTATTGCTGAGCAGTTCTTC
TRBJ2-7 TRBV11-3 . . CASSLVAATRTNEQYF TGTGCCAGCAGCTTAGTAGCCGCGACTAGAACAAACGAGCAGTACTTC
TRBJ2-7 TRBV5-1 . . CASSLKGREGYEQYF TGCGCCAGCAGCCTCAAGGGAAGGGAAGGCTACGAGCAGTACTTC
TRBJ1-2 TRBV30 . TRBD1 CAWSGQGGGFAGYTF TGTGCCTGGAGTGGACAGGGCGGGGGTTTTGCTGGCTACACCTTC
TRBJ2-7 TRBV11-3 . . CASSLMGGGQYEQYF TGTGCCAGCAGCTTAATGGGAGGGGGTCAGTACGAGCAGTACTTC
TRBJ1-5 TRBV25-1 medium-sized TRBD1 CASSQTGRDQPQHF TGTGCCAGCAGCCAGACAGGGCGTGATCAGCCCCAGCATTTT
TRBJ2-1 TRBV11-3 . TRBD2 CASSLMSSGRDYNEQFF TGTGCCAGCAGCTTGATGTCTAGCGGGAGGGACTACAATGAGCAGTTCTTC
TRBJ2-1 TRBV9 . . CASSVGTYNEQFF TGTGCCAGCAGCGTCGGGACTTACAATGAGCAGTTCTTC
TRBJ2-1 TRBV5-1 few TRBD2 CASSSGTSGAHNEQFF TGCGCCAGCAGCTCCGGGACTAGCGGAGCCCACAATGAGCAGTTCTTC